What follows are 5 T cell receptor beta chains derived from one specimen sequenced in a study of blood T cell repertoires in COVID-19. Sequencing was performed with immunoSEQ multiplex PCR; in TCRdb, only in-frame clones are kept and a portion is missing. The data contain some 220,000 clones, approximately 85% of them singletons. Source material: peripheral blood. The receptors originated from a woman aged 65 to 85 with COVID-19, enrolled during active disease.

The V and J genes are TRBV7-9 and TRBJ2-7; 13 bases match TRBD2. Germline values: CDR1 SEHNR, CDR2 FQNEAQ (reference sequence). V shed 4 bases, J shed 2 bases, and the junction held 14 bases outside the gene matches. The CDR3 consists of 19 residues. CDR3 sequence reads: CASSSLQGRTSGRPYEQYF. The CDR3 nucleotides read TGTGCCAGCAGCTCCTTACAGGGGCGGACTAGCGGGAGACCCTACGAGCAGTACTTC.

J is TRBJ1-1 and V is TRBV30; D is perhaps TRBD1 (6 bases). The length of the CDR3 is 13 residues. Germline CDR1 reads GTSNPN; CDR2 reads SVGIG (reference sequence). Deletions cut 4 bases from V and 2 bases from J, with 11 bases between. CDR3 sequence: CAWIGQLNTEAFF. In DNA, the CDR3 is TGTGCCTGGATCGGACAGCTCAACACTGAAGCTTTCTTT.

This chain links TRBV12-3 or TRBV12-4 with TRBJ1-2; D gene unclear. Trimming took 1 base from V and 3 from J, leaving 6 bases between them. This CDR3 is 13 amino acids long. The CDR3 DNA reads as TGTGCCAGCAGTTTAGGAGAAGACTATGGCTACACCTTC. This sequence encodes CASSLGEDYGYTF.

This chain joins TRBV7-2 and TRBJ1-2; 7 bases fit TRBD1. This CDR3 comprises 16 residues. Germline V lookup: CDR1 SGHTA, CDR2 FQGNSA. Trimming at V came to 4 bases and at J to 0 bases, leaving 8 bases not matched to a gene. The CDR3: CASSSGTVSTNYGYTF. The CDR3 DNA reads as TGTGCCAGCAGCTCAGGGACAGTCTCCACTAACTATGGCTACACCTTC.

The chain recombines TRBV5-1 with TRBJ1-2; unclear D gene. The V end lost 4 bases, the J end lost 7 bases, and 14 bases lay between the germline ends. The germline CDR1 and CDR2 sequences are SGHRS and YFSETQ. The CDR3 runs 13 residues. The CDR3 here is CASSPEGAAGYTF. The DNA for the CDR3 is TGCGCCAGCAGCCCCGAGGGAGCGGCTGGCTACACCTTC.